A single sample gave rise to the 7 T cell receptor beta chains below, sequenced in a study of CD8+CD57+ T cells in acquired aplastic anemia listed by TCRdb under 2018. The instrument was an Illumina HiSeq 2000. Profiling of TCR beta VDJ combinations and CDR3 sequences used genomic DNA as the template. TCRdb reprocessed the public reads (quality trimming at Q25 with fastp, clone calling with MiXCR) and kept in-frame beta chains. Entries are consolidated by CDR3 protein sequence, retaining the most common genes and DNA. The sample profile shows under 250,000 distinct CDR3 sequences; 34% of them were found once. The ten most abundant clones make up 1.1% of the sample. The specimen sequenced was sorted CD4+, CD8+, or CD8+CD57+ T cells (not recorded which) from PBMCs. The receptors stem from a human donor in good health, serving as a control.

Concerning this clonotype: A much more abundant neighbour one base away suggests this may be a read error. Here the CDR3 omits its conserved ending phenylalanine or tryptophan, so a read error is the likely source. The chain combines TRBV11-1 with TRBJ2-1; D call uncertain. Germline lookup yields CDR1 SGHAT and CDR2 FQDESV (reference sequence). The CDR3 totals 15 residues. V was trimmed by 1 base and J by 2 bases, leaving 9 bases between them. CDR3 sequence: CASSLGSAAYNEQFL. CDR3 nucleotides: TGTGCCAGCAGCTTAGGCAGCGCAGCCTACAATGAGCAGTTCCTC.

There are many counts of this clonotype. V usage is TRBV10-3 and J usage is TRBJ2-3; 8 nucleotides align to TRBD1. CDR3 size: 15 residues. Germline CDR1 ENHRY, CDR2 SYGVKD. The trim removed 6 bases at V and 1 base at J, leaving 6 bases unmatched. CDR3 residues: CAIRGGTGRTDTQYF. CDR3 nucleotide sequence: TGTGCCATCAGGGGCGGGACAGGCCGCACAGATACGCAGTATTTT.

This clonotype has a count of ten or more. This chain links TRBV2 with TRBJ1-4; no reliable D call. CDR3 length equals 14 residues. Germline values: CDR1 SNHLY, CDR2 FYNNEI. V was cut by 1 base and J by 8 bases, with 11 bases left in between. In DNA form, the CDR3 reads TGTGCCAGCAGTGAAGGATATCTGAAGGAAAAACTGTTTTTT. Its translation is CASSEGYLKEKLFF. Filled out from reference TRBV2 and TRBJ1-4, the complete variable domain reads EPEVTQTPSHQVTQMGQEVILRCVPISNHLYFYWYRQILGQKVEFLVSFYNNEISEKSEIFDDQFSVERPDGSNFTLKIRSTKLEDSAMYFCASSEGYLKEKLFFGSGTQLSVL.

On this clonotype: A much larger clone sits a single nucleotide away, making a read error possible. No conserved phenylalanine or tryptophan ends this CDR3, so it is likely a read error. This sequence joins TRBV2 and TRBJ2-1; 9 positions agree with TRBD2. The CDR3 has 15 amino acids. V lost 6 bases and J lost 2; bases outside the gene matches: 5. CDR1 is SNHLY and CDR2 is FYNNEI in the germline V gene. The CDR3 DNA follows: TGTGCCAGCAGAGACCGCGGGGGGGCCTACAATGAGCAGTTCCTC. It is translated as CASRDRGGAYNEQFL.

The table lists this clonotype with many counts. This chain uses TRBV19 with TRBJ1-3; tentative D call: TRBD1 (5 bases). This CDR3 has 13 amino acids. Germline values: CDR1 LNHDA, CDR2 SQIVND (reference sequence). Deletions cut 5 bases from V and 3 bases from J, with 8 bases between. CDR3 nucleotides: TGTGCCAGTAGTGCAGGGATTGGAAACACCATATATTTT. Protein product: CASSAGIGNTIYF.

The V call is TRBV11-2, the J call TRBJ1-6; maybe TRBD1 (6 bases). There are 17 residues in the CDR3. Germline-derived CDR1 and CDR2 are SGHAT and FQNNGV. The ends were cut back, 5 bases at V and 5 bases at J, with 19 bases in the middle. The CDR3 DNA reads TGTGCCAGCAGCCAAATTCAGGGGCCCCCAGATAATTCACCCCTCCACTTT. This encodes CASSQIQGPPDNSPLHF.

The CDR3 region has the DNA TGTGCCAGCAGCTTATCCGGCCGGCTAGAACATTCACCCCTCCACTTT. This sequence encodes CASSLSGRLEHSPLHF. The chain employs TRBV11-2 and TRBJ1-6; D is ambiguous. Trimming removed 2 bases at V and 8 bases at J, with 16 bases between. Per germline, CDR1 SGHAT and CDR2 FQNNGV. This CDR3 is 16 amino acids long.